This T cell receptor beta chain comes out of a study of cytomegalovirus exposure and HLA in healthy donors. Whole-study findings and limits: Equally common other TCR beta chains were less clonally expanded than HLA-associated ones, a later analysis found. The later analysis indicated that the majority of CMV-associated TCR beta chains appeared HLA-restricted.

The CDR3 runs 16 residues. The junction had 14 bases not matched to a gene; V was cut back by 4 bases and J by 7 bases. Germline V gene sequence: CDR1 SGHRS, CDR2 YFSETQ. Notes on this clone: Its specificity is unknown.

13 Jbeta primers and 60 Vbeta primers were used for the PCR. The assay was immunoSEQ multiplex PCR, and TCRdb's table has in-frame clones only and misses some. Among about 93,000 clones, around 80% were seen once, and the ten largest hold about 0.53%. Unrecorded immune exposure was likely among donors, who were nominally healthy when sampled. The TCR comes from a man under 40 in good health and CMV-seronegative. Sequencing was done on a sample of PBMCs. The rearrangement links TRBV5-1 to TRBJ2-1, with 7 bases lining up with TRBD1. CDR3 loop: CASSRKGTESFNEQFF. The CDR3, as DNA: TGCGCCAGCAGCCGCAAGGGGACAGAGTCATTTAATGAGCAGTTCTTC.